Following are 21 T cell receptor beta chains from one sample sequenced in a study of cytomegalovirus exposure and HLA in healthy donors. In the PCR, 60 Vbeta and 13 Jbeta primers were used. Method: immunoSEQ multiplex PCR; TCRdb's copy keeps in-frame clones and lacks some. The sample carries about 130,000 clones, just over 70% recorded once. Sequenced sample: PBMCs. These receptors were taken from a woman aged 55-70 years in good health and CMV-seropositive.

Only a few counts were recorded for this clone. The V and J genes are TRBV2 and TRBJ2-1, with 16 bases fitting TRBD2. The germline gives CDR1 SNHLY, CDR2 FYNNEI. After removal of 6 bases from V and 13 bases from J, the junction contained 9 bases not matched to a gene. The CDR3 has 15 amino acids. In nucleotides, the CDR3 is TGTGCCAGCAGGGAGGGACTAGCGGGGGGGCCTCCCCAGTTCTTC. Translation: CASREGLAGGPPQFF.

Written as DNA, the CDR3 is TGCAGCGTTGTTGGACAGGACTTCAATGAGCAGTTCTTC. This codes for CSVVGQDFNEQFF. V and J are TRBV29-1 and TRBJ2-1, with TRBD1 identical over 7 bases. Germline CDR1 is SQVTM and CDR2 is ANQGSEA. With 4 bases clipped from V and 6 bases from J, the junction kept 6 bases outside the gene matches. This CDR3 comprises 13 residues.

This clone was detected only once. This rearrangement joins TRBV6-6 to TRBJ1-1; perhaps TRBD1 as D (5 bases). Germline assignment: CDR1 MNHNY and CDR2 SVGAGI (reference sequence). Trimming took off 5 bases at V and 8 bases at J, with 18 bases between the two ends. This CDR3 contains 14 residues. The CDR3 DNA sequence: TGTGCCAGCAGTGGCGGGACTAAAAGGGACGAAGCTTTCTTT. Translated, it gives CASSGGTKRDEAFF.

The chain carries TRBV5-6 and TRBJ2-5; TRBD2 aligns across 8 bases. Per the germline V gene, CDR1 is SGHDT and CDR2 is YYEEEE. The CDR3 runs to 14 residues. The trim removed 3 bases at V and 5 bases at J, leaving 6 bases unmatched. CDR3 bases: TGTGCCAGCAGCTCGCGGGGGGTACGGGAGACCCAGTACTTC. This codes for CASSSRGVRETQYF.

This chain uses TRBV7-3 with TRBJ2-1, with 8 bases that match TRBD1. CDR3 length: 15 amino acids. Per the germline V gene, CDR1 is SGHTA and CDR2 is FQGTGA. V shed 2 bases and J 3 bases; nucleotides not matched to a gene: 3. The CDR3 DNA follows: TGTGCCAGCAGCTTAGGACAGGGATTCTACAATGAGCAGTTCTTC. This gives the protein CASSLGQGFYNEQFF.

This rearrangement joins TRBV5-1 to TRBJ1-1; TRBD1 might be the D (5 bases). Trimming left V 1 base short and J 7 bases short, with 8 bases between. There are 12 residues in the CDR3. Germline assignment: CDR1 SGHRS and CDR2 YFSETQ. The CDR3 DNA follows: TGCGCCAGCAGCTTGAGGGGTCTTGAAGCTTTCTTT. It specifies CASSLRGLEAFF.

V is TRBV7-6 and J is TRBJ2-1, with TRBD2 matching 8 bases. This CDR3 spans 15 amino acids. The junction had 10 bases not matched to a gene; V was cut back by 2 bases and J by 10 bases. CDR1 and CDR2 (germline): SGHVS, FNYEAQ. The CDR3, as DNA: TGTGCCAGCAGCTTATACGGGGGGGCCCAGGAAGAGCAGTTCTTC. The encoded protein is CASSLYGGAQEEQFF. Using reference TRBV7-6 and TRBJ2-1 for the parts outside the CDR3, the full variable domain is GAGVSQSPRYKVTKRGQDVALRCDPISGHVSLYWYRQALGQGPEFLTYFNYEAQQDKSGLPNDRFSAERPEGSISTLTIQRTEQRDSAMYRCASSLYGGAQEEQFFGPGTRLTVL.

The chain is built from TRBV29-1 and TRBJ1-4; D remains ambiguous. Germline CDR1 reads SQVTM; CDR2 reads ANQGSEA. The ends were cut back, 4 bases at V and 0 bases at J, with 6 bases in the middle. The CDR3 extends over 13 amino acids. The CDR3 loop is CSVVSATNEKLFF. The CDR3 nucleotides are TGCAGCGTTGTCAGCGCAACTAATGAAAAACTGTTTTTT.

This clone occurred once. CDR3 sequence reads: CASSLGVNYEQYF. DNA of the CDR3: TGTGCCAGCAGCTTAGGAGTAAACTACGAGCAGTACTTC. The J gene is TRBJ2-7, the V gene TRBV7-2, with D hard to call. V gave up 1 base and J gave up 3 bases, with 7 bases separating them. Germline CDR1 SGHTA, CDR2 FQGNSA. This CDR3 contains 13 residues. Full variable domain (rest looked up from reference TRBV7-2 and TRBJ2-7): GAGVSQSPSNKVTEKGKDVELRCDPISGHTALYWYRQSLGQGLEFLIYFQGNSAPDKSGLPSDRFSAERTGGSVSTLTIQRTQQEDSAVYLCASSLGVNYEQYFGPGTRLTVT.

This clone appeared once. The rearrangement links TRBV6-6 to TRBJ2-3; 8 bases are a match to TRBD1. The CDR3 contains 15 residues. Unmatched junction bases numbered 8, after V lost 6 bases and J lost 3 bases. CDR1 MNHNY and CDR2 SVGAGI come from the germline V gene (reference sequence). CDR3: CASSPRGLGTDTQYF. The DNA for the CDR3 is TGTGCCAGCAGCCCCAGGGGGCTGGGGACAGATACGCAGTATTTT.

The rearrangement uses TRBV19 and TRBJ1-5; D perhaps matches TRBD1 (6 bases). Germline-derived CDR1 and CDR2 are LNHDA and SQIVND (reference sequence). The CDR3 is 15 amino acids. V lost 11 bases, J lost 2 bases, and 19 bases lay in between. CDR3 protein: CAGGIGTKRNQPQHF. In nucleotides, the CDR3 is TGTGCCGGGGGTATTGGGACAAAACGCAATCAGCCCCAGCATTTT.

The chain recombines TRBV15 with TRBJ1-5, with 7 bases lining up with TRBD1. Trimming at V came to 5 bases and at J to 5 bases, leaving 0 bases not matched to a gene. Per the germline V gene, CDR1 is LNHNV and CDR2 is YYDKDF (reference sequence). The CDR3 sequence is 12 residues long. The CDR3 sequence: CATSQGDQPQHF. The CDR3, as DNA: TGTGCCACCAGCCAGGGGGATCAGCCCCAGCATTTT.

The rearrangement joins TRBV9 to TRBJ1-6, with TRBD1 as a possible D gene (6 bases). Looked up from germline, CDR1 is SGDLS and CDR2 is YYNGEE. Trimming cost V 0 bases and J 10 bases, with 20 bases left between them. CDR3 size: 17 residues. DNA of the CDR3: TGTGCCAGCAGCGTAGATAACAGGGAAAGGGGTAACTCACCCCTCCACTTT. Translated: CASSVDNRERGNSPLHF.

The chain joins TRBV13 to TRBJ2-3; D unclear. The CDR3 is 15 amino acids. Germline loops: CDR1 PRHDT, CDR2 FYEKMQ (reference sequence). The V gene lost 2 bases and the J gene lost 0 bases, with 9 bases spanning the gap. CDR3 in amino acids: CASSLPVSSTDTQYF. The DNA of the CDR3 is TGTGCCAGCAGCTTACCGGTTAGTAGCACAGATACGCAGTATTTT.

The rearrangement links TRBV5-7 to TRBJ1-5; TRBD1 matches 8 bases. TRBV5-7 belongs to the ORF category, with a function that is uncertain. CDR3 length equals 15 residues. With V trimmed by 5 bases and J by 5 bases, 9 bases remained unmatched. The CDR3 DNA sequence: TGTGCCAGCAGTGGTGGCAGGGGGCAACATCAGCCCCAGCATTTT. It yields the protein CASSGGRGQHQPQHF.

The rearrangement uses TRBV5-4 and TRBJ1-2, with 9 nucleotides matching TRBD1. With V trimmed by 1 base and J by 7 bases, 5 bases remained unmatched. Germline CDR1 reads SGHNT; CDR2 reads YYREEE (reference sequence). This CDR3 has 14 residues. The chain's CDR3 is CASSLSRQGVGYTF. The CDR3 nucleotides are TGTGCCAGCAGCTTGTCCAGACAGGGGGTTGGCTACACCTTC. The variable domain in full, completed from reference TRBV5-4 and TRBJ1-2, reads ETGVTQSPTHLIKTRGQQVTLRCSSQSGHNTVSWYQQALGQGPQFIFQYYREEENGRGNFPPRFSGLQFPNYSSELNVNALELDDSALYLCASSLSRQGVGYTFGSGTRLTVV.

V usage is TRBV6-1 and J usage is TRBJ1-5; 8 nucleotides agree with TRBD1. The germline gives CDR1 MNHNS, CDR2 SASEGT. This CDR3 is built from 14 residues. With 6 bases clipped from V and 4 bases from J, the junction kept 5 bases outside the gene matches. The CDR3 nucleotides are TGTGCCAGCAGCCTGACAGGGGCAAATCAGCCCCAGCATTTT. It yields the protein CASSLTGANQPQHF.

V is TRBV7-9 and J is TRBJ2-7; a weak D match, TRBD2 (6 bases). The CDR3 has 14 amino acids. Trimming took 1 base from V and 5 from J, leaving 12 bases between them. Germline V gives CDR1 SEHNR, CDR2 FQNEAQ (reference sequence). In DNA, the CDR3 is TGTGCCAGCAGCTTAGAGCGGGCGACGGACGAGCAGTACTTC. Translating gives CASSLERATDEQYF.

The chain combines TRBV5-1 with TRBJ1-3, with D perhaps matching TRBD1 (6 bases). V shed 5 bases and J shed 0 bases, with 12 bases lying between them. The CDR3 is 15 residues long. CDR1 is SGHRS, CDR2 YFSETQ, per germline. The CDR3 region has the DNA TGCGCCAGCAGTGATCAGGGGACCTCTGGAAACACCATATATTTT. This sequence encodes CASSDQGTSGNTIYF.

The rearrangement uses TRBV2 and TRBJ2-5; D not certain. V was trimmed by 7 bases and J by 11 bases, leaving 11 bases between them. The CDR3 spans 10 residues. Germline V gene lookup returns CDR1 SNHLY and CDR2 FYNNEI. The CDR3 nucleotides read TGTGCCAGCAAAACTCTGACTCAGTACTTC. This encodes CASKTLTQYF.

The genes are TRBV11-1 and TRBJ1-2; a weak D match, TRBD1 (5 bases). V was cut by 5 bases and J by 0 bases, with 13 bases left in between. Germline CDR1 SGHAT, CDR2 FQDESV (reference sequence). This CDR3 region has 15 residues. CDR3 nucleotide sequence: TGTGCCAGCAGCCGACTTACAGGAGCTAACTATGGCTACACCTTC. Translation gives CASSRLTGANYGYTF.